In this sample, the clone carrying this TCR beta chain is medium-sized. The data originate from a study of immune heterogeneity within non-small cell lung tumors. Template was bulk tumor genomic DNA, around 600 ng per sample. Several spatially distant biopsies were obtained per primary tumor intraoperatively. It was patients with untreated, newly diagnosed non-small cell lung cancer who underwent curative surgery. It was with 32 V and 13 J primers that multiplex PCR amplified TCR beta CDR3. TCRdb redid the calling of the multiplex PCR reads with MiXCR, one entry per CDR3 protein. This repertoire shows 10,000 to 15,000 distinct CDR3 sequences, approximately 20% found once; its top ten account for 4.6%. The CDR3 contains 15 residues. The trim removed 3 bases at V and 6 bases at J, leaving 7 bases unmatched. CDR1 and CDR2 (germline): MNHNS, SASEGT.

This sequence joins TRBV6-1 and TRBJ1-2, with 10 bases matching TRBD1. This TCR derives from a man aged 55 to 69 with non-small cell lung cancer. Sequenced: lung tumor tissue. The CDR3 sequence is CASSEGEDRGDGYTF. CDR3 nucleotide sequence: TGTGCCAGCAGTGAGGGAGAGGACAGGGGGGATGGCTACACCTTC.